These 21 T cell receptor beta chains were all obtained from the same sample, sequenced in a study of T cell responses to AZD1222 COVID-19 vaccine. Method: immunoSEQ multiplex PCR; TCRdb's copy keeps in-frame clones and lacks some. Of some 78,000 clones listed, roughly 85% were seen once; the top ten hold approximately 1.4%. The sample was peripheral blood, taken 28 days after the second AZD1222 dose. All receptors come from an adult who received the AZD1222 COVID-19 vaccine.

This clone was seen only a few times. This chain uses TRBV7-9 with TRBJ1-2; D unclear. V lost 5 bases and J 8 bases, leaving 18 bases between the germline ends. This CDR3 has 14 amino acids. In germline, CDR1 is SEHNR, CDR2 FQNEAQ (reference sequence). DNA for the CDR3: TGTGCCAGCAGCCAAAACACCCACAGAAAGGGCTACACCTTC. This sequence encodes CASSQNTHRKGYTF.

The genes are TRBV28 and TRBJ2-7; D might be TRBD2 (6 bases). V was clipped by 3 bases and J by 0 bases, with 18 bases between them. The CDR3 is made up of 17 amino acids. Germline V gene data show CDR1 as MDHEN and CDR2 as SYDVKM. The CDR3 region is CASSFLFPGASSYEQYF. The CDR3 bases are TGTGCCAGCAGTTTTCTTTTTCCGGGAGCAAGCTCCTACGAGCAGTACTTC.

The genes are TRBV28 and TRBJ2-7, with TRBD2 matching 7 bases. The CDR3 runs 13 residues. Germline V CDR1 and CDR2: MDHEN, SYDVKM. J lost 7 bases, V lost 5 bases, and 8 bases had no gene match. CDR3 amino acids: CASSSGTPREQYF. In nucleotides, the CDR3 is TGTGCCAGCAGTAGCGGGACCCCGAGGGAGCAGTACTTC.

The chain combines TRBV5-4 with TRBJ1-1; 10 nucleotides match TRBD1. V shed 5 bases and J 4 bases; nucleotides not matched to a gene: 2. Germline CDR1 reads SGHNT; CDR2 reads YYREEE (reference sequence). This CDR3 has 13 residues. The CDR3 spells CASRGTGATEAFF. The CDR3 nucleotides are TGTGCCAGCAGGGGGACAGGGGCCACTGAAGCTTTCTTT.

This clone turned up a few times. The genes are TRBV7-2 and TRBJ1-5; D not certain. Germline lookup yields CDR1 SGHTA and CDR2 FQGNSA. The CDR3 consists of 13 residues. Deletions cut 0 bases from V and 4 bases from J, with 4 bases between. CDR3 DNA: TGTGCCAGCAGCTTAGCTAGAAATCAGCCCCAGCATTTT. Amino acids: CASSLARNQPQHF.

J is TRBJ1-2 and V is TRBV7-9; D uncertain. The CDR3 consists of 13 residues. Trimming cost V 4 bases and J 6 bases, with 12 bases left between them. Germline assignment: CDR1 SEHNR and CDR2 FQNEAQ (reference sequence). This CDR3 is CASSSGRGDGYTF. CDR3 nucleotides: TGTGCCAGCAGCTCCGGGCGTGGCGATGGCTACACCTTC.

The chain uses TRBV7-9 and TRBJ2-7, with TRBD1 matching over 8 bases. Germline trimming cut 5 bases from V and 2 bases from J; bases unmatched to any gene: 8. The CDR3 has 15 residues. CDR1 SEHNR and CDR2 FQNEAQ come from the germline V gene (reference sequence). The CDR3 DNA reads TGTGCCAGCAGCAACACCGGGACAGGCCCCTACGAGCAGTACTTC. Protein: CASSNTGTGPYEQYF.

The chain combines TRBV7-2 with TRBJ2-7; the match to TRBD2 covers 10 bases. The germline gives CDR1 SGHTA, CDR2 FQGNSA. The V and J ends lost 5 bases and 7 bases, in that order; junction bases with no gene match: 11. This CDR3 comprises 15 residues. The CDR3 nucleotides read TGTGCCAGCAGCCCTCCTAGCGGGGGACCTCATGAGCAGTACTTC. Its translation: CASSPPSGGPHEQYF.

CDR3 sequence reads: CASSPPLGNIQYF. The CDR3 DNA sequence: TGTGCCAGCAGCCCCCCCCTAGGAAACATTCAGTACTTC. This chain uses TRBV28 with TRBJ2-4; D is undetermined. V was trimmed by 6 bases and J by 6 bases, leaving 12 bases between them. The CDR3 spans 13 residues. Germline V lookup: CDR1 MDHEN, CDR2 SYDVKM.

V usage is TRBV28 and J usage is TRBJ1-1; a possible D gene is TRBD1 (5 bases). The CDR3 runs 14 residues. V lost 2 bases to trimming and J lost 5 bases, with 12 bases between them. In germline, CDR1 is MDHEN, CDR2 SYDVKM. The CDR3 region is CASSLPGLETEAFF. Here the CDR3 DNA reads TGTGCCAGCAGTTTACCAGGGTTGGAAACTGAAGCTTTCTTT. Complete variable domain (other parts from reference TRBV28 and TRBJ1-1): DVKVTQSSRYLVKRTGEKVFLECVQDMDHENMFWYRQDPGLGLRLIYFSYDVKMKEKGDIPEGYSVSREKKERFSLILESASTNQTSMYLCASSLPGLETEAFFGQGTRLTVV.

Regarding this clone: Mismatch with germline at one junction end may stem from a read error. V and J are TRBV7-7 and TRBJ2-5, with unresolved D. The CDR3 runs 13 residues. Germline V CDR1 and CDR2: SSHAT, FNYEAQ (reference sequence). CDR3 sequence: CASSAVQWETQYF. The DNA for the CDR3 is TGTGCTAGCAGCGCCGTACAGTGGGAGACCCAGTACTTC.

The V gene is TRBV11-3, the J gene TRBJ2-3; TRBD2 agrees at 12 bases. The CDR3 totals 21 residues. CDR1 is SGHNT, CDR2 YENEEA, per germline. V trimming: 0 bases; J trimming: 1 base; junction bases outside the gene matches: 14. In DNA, the CDR3 is TGTGCCAGCAGCTTAGATCCCGGACTAGCGGGACTAGTTAGCGGCACAGATACGCAGTATTTT. It specifies CASSLDPGLAGLVSGTDTQYF.

The rearrangement links TRBV12-5 to TRBJ1-5, with D maybe TRBD1 (6 bases). The CDR3 is 14 residues long. Germline V gene data show CDR1 as LGHNT and CDR2 as FRNRAP. The germline V and J ends were trimmed by 7 bases and 3 bases, with 13 bases remaining between them. CDR3 sequence reads: CASALDSSNQPQHF. The CDR3 DNA follows: TGTGCTAGTGCCCTGGACAGTTCCAATCAGCCCCAGCATTTT.

The chain is built from TRBV2 and TRBJ1-2, with 11 nucleotides matching TRBD1. Trimming removed 6 bases from V and 7 bases from J; junction bases left unmatched: 10. The CDR3 loop spans 15 amino acids. Germline CDR1 and CDR2: SNHLY and FYNNEI. The CDR3 DNA reads TGTGCCAGCAGCAACCAGGACAGGGGGCTCGGTGGCTACACCTTC. Its translation is CASSNQDRGLGGYTF.

The chain joins TRBV27 to TRBJ2-5; D is possibly TRBD1 or TRBD2 (5 bases each). The CDR3 is 18 residues long. Trimming removed 4 bases from V and 5 bases from J, with 26 bases in between. Germline V gene data show CDR1 as MNHEY and CDR2 as SMNVEV (reference sequence). CDR3 in DNA: TGTGCCAGCAGTTGGGCCGCATACCGGGACGCCCGATGCGAGACCCAGTACTTC. It codes for CASSWAAYRDARCETQYF.

This clone is a singleton in its sample. The V call is TRBV28, the J call TRBJ2-1; possible D gene TRBD2, 6 bases. The germline gives CDR1 MDHEN, CDR2 SYDVKM. This CDR3 is built from 16 residues. Deletions cut 5 bases from V and 4 bases from J, with 18 bases between. CDR3 in amino acids: CASSPTLPGDYNEQFF. CDR3 in DNA: TGTGCCAGCAGTCCCACCCTTCCGGGAGATTACAATGAGCAGTTCTTC.

This chain joins TRBV9 and TRBJ1-4; 7 bases agree with TRBD1. The CDR3 spans 16 residues. Germline CDR1 and CDR2: SGDLS and YYNGEE. V shed 2 bases, J shed 0 bases, and the junction held 4 bases outside the gene matches. The CDR3 DNA sequence: TGTGCCAGCAGCGTGGGACAGCTTGCAACTAATGAAAAACTGTTTTTT. This sequence encodes CASSVGQLATNEKLFF.

The J gene is TRBJ2-6, the V gene TRBV5-4, with a weak D call TRBD2 (5 bases). Trimming cost V 2 bases and J 2 bases, with 8 bases left between them. Germline lookup yields CDR1 SGHNT and CDR2 YYREEE (reference sequence). CDR3 length: 15 residues. The chain's CDR3 is CASSLGGAGANVLTF. DNA for the CDR3: TGTGCCAGCAGCTTAGGAGGAGCTGGGGCCAACGTCCTGACTTTC.

The chain joins TRBV16 to TRBJ1-5, with D uncertain. V gave up 2 bases and J gave up 3 bases, with 8 bases separating them. In germline, CDR1 is KGHSY, CDR2 FQNENV. CDR3 length equals 14 residues. CDR3: CASSQREVNQPQHF. For the CDR3, the DNA is TGTGCCAGCAGCCAAAGGGAGGTCAATCAGCCCCAGCATTTT. Full variable domain (outside the CDR3, taken from reference TRBV16 and TRBJ1-5): GEEVAQTPKHLVRGEGQKAKLYCAPIKGHSYVFWYQQVLKNEFKFLISFQNENVFDETGMPKERFSAKCLPNSPCSLEIQATKLEDSAVYFCASSQREVNQPQHFGDGTRLSIL.

V and J are TRBV28 and TRBJ2-7; 8 bases line up with TRBD1. The V gene's germline CDR1 is MDHEN and CDR2 SYDVKM. V shed 7 bases and J 2 bases; nucleotides not matched to a gene: 7. The CDR3 has 14 residues. The chain's CDR3 is CASTPTGAPYEQYF. CDR3 DNA sequence: TGTGCCAGCACCCCGACAGGGGCCCCCTACGAGCAGTACTTC.

J is TRBJ1-5 and V is TRBV28; D may be TRBD1 (6 bases). CDR3 length: 14 residues. Germline-derived CDR1 and CDR2 are MDHEN and SYDVKM. Trimming pared 5 bases from V and 6 bases from J, leaving 14 bases between. CDR3 residues: CASSPAQGGQPQHF. CDR3 DNA sequence: TGTGCCAGCAGTCCTGCACAGGGAGGTCAGCCCCAGCATTTT. Based on the CDR3 plus reference TRBV28 and TRBJ1-5, the full variable domain is DVKVTQSSRYLVKRTGEKVFLECVQDMDHENMFWYRQDPGLGLRLIYFSYDVKMKEKGDIPEGYSVSREKKERFSLILESASTNQTSMYLCASSPAQGGQPQHFGDGTRLSIL.